A selection of T cell receptor beta chains follows, all from one sample in a study of T cells in Graves' hyperthyroidism and ophthalmopathy. One entry per CDR3 protein, called by TCRdb with MiXCR from the multiplex PCR reads. The sample has over 250,000 distinct CDR3 sequences; about a sixth are singletons. Source material: blood. Receptor source: a woman aged 55-70 years with Graves' ophthalmopathy. Each CDR3 is given with its conserved first and last residue.

cdr3_length,j_call,v_call,cdr3_aa
17,TRBJ1-6,TRBV13,CASSSHLGVGVVSPLHF
14,TRBJ1-2,TRBV12-3/TRBV12-4,CASSGPPAPYGYTF
18,TRBJ2-3,TRBV9,CASSPYRGVAGGTDTQYF
14,TRBJ1-3,TRBV18,CASSPRHPGNTIYF
12,TRBJ2-5,TRBV7-9,CASSWYQETQYF
18,TRBJ2-2,TRBV27,CASSRFGLAGGLTGELFF
13,TRBJ2-7,TRBV20-1,CSARETSDYEQYF
14,TRBJ1-2,TRBV28,CASSLDGTGIGYTF
14,TRBJ1-1,TRBV4-1,CASSYRDMNTEAFF
15,TRBJ2-5,TRBV24-1,CATSDPETGQETQYF